The clone carrying this T cell receptor (beta chain) was detected only a few times. The V end lost 0 bases, the J end lost 0 bases, and 12 bases lay between the germline ends. The CDR3 is 16 residues long. Germline values: CDR1 SGHRS, CDR2 YFSETQ. These data come from a study of OX40 agonist ivuxolimab in advanced cancers. The assay was immunoSEQ multiplex PCR, and TCRdb's table has in-frame clones only and misses some. The repertoire has 100,000 or so clones, around 86% of them found once; the top ten carry about 0.33%. This TCR was sampled from an adult with an advanced solid tumor such as melanoma, head and neck, liver or kidney cancer. The starting material was CD4+ or CD8+ T cells sorted from blood, obtained in a trial of the OX40 agonist ivuxolimab. The chain is built from TRBV5-1 and TRBJ1-1, with D unclear. The CDR3 sequence is CASSLVDGVMNTEAFF. CDR3 bases: TGCGCCAGCAGCTTGGTAGATGGAGTGATGAACACTGAAGCTTTCTTT.